Included here is one T cell receptor beta chain sequence, with context. The sample comes from a study of T cell changes during pregnancy in multiple sclerosis. Clones were sequenced by immunoSEQ multiplex PCR, and TCRdb holds only the in-frame ones, with some missing. There are more than 35,000 clones in the sample; 92% occur only once, and 0.7% to 1% lies in the top ten. From germline, CDR1 is SGHRS and CDR2 YFSETQ. V trimming: 0 bases; J trimming: 7 bases; junction bases outside the gene matches: 11. The CDR3 spans 19 residues. The sequences come from CD4+ T cells from peripheral blood mononuclear cells, collected in the third trimester of pregnancy. The receptor was isolated from a female donor with multiple sclerosis, enrolled in a pregnancy study. The chain recombines TRBV5-1 with TRBJ2-1, with 15 positions matching TRBD2. The CDR3 protein is CASSLVGLAGGSGINEQFF. CDR3 DNA sequence: TGCGCCAGCAGCTTGGTTGGACTAGCGGGAGGGTCAGGGATTAATGAGCAGTTCTTC. Looking up the rest from reference TRBV5-1 and TRBJ2-1 gives the full variable domain: KAGVTQTPRYLIKTRGQQVTLSCSPISGHRSVSWYQQTPGQGLQFLFEYFSETQRNKGNFPGRFSGRQFSNSRSEMNVSTLELGDSALYLCASSLVGLAGGSGINEQFFGPGTRLTVL.